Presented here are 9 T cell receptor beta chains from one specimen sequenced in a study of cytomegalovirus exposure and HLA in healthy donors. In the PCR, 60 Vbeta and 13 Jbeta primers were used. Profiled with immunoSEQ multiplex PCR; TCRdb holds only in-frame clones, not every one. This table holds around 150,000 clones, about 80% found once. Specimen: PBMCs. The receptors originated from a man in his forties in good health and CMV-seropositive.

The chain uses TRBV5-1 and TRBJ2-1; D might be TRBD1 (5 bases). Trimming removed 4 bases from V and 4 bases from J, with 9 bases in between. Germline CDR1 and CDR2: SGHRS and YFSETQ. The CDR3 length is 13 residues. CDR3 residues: CASSDQGYNEQFF. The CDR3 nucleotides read TGCGCCAGCAGCGACCAGGGTTACAATGAGCAGTTCTTC.

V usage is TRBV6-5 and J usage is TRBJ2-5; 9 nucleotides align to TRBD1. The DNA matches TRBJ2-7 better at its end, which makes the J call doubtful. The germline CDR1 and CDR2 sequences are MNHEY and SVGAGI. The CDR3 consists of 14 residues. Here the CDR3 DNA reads TGTGCCAGCAGTAGAGGGGACAGGGCCTACGAGCAGTACTTC. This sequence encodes CASSRGDRAYEQYF.

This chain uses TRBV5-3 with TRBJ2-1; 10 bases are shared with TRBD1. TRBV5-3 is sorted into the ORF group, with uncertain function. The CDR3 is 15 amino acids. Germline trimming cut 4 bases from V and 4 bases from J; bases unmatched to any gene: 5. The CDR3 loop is CARSPGTGVYNEQFF. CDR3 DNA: TGTGCCAGAAGCCCTGGGACAGGGGTTTACAATGAGCAGTTCTTC.

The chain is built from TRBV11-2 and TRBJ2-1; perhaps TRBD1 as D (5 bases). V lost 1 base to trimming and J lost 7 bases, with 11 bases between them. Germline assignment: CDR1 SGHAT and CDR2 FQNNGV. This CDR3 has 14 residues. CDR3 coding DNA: TGTGCCAGCAGCTTAGCCGGCAGGGCAAATGAGCAGTTCTTC. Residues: CASSLAGRANEQFF. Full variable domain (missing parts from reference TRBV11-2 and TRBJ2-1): EAGVAQSPRYKIIEKRQSVAFWCNPISGHATLYWYQQILGQGPKLLIQFQNNGVVDDSQLPKDRFSAERLKGVDSTLKIQPAKLEDSAVYLCASSLAGRANEQFFGPGTRLTVL.

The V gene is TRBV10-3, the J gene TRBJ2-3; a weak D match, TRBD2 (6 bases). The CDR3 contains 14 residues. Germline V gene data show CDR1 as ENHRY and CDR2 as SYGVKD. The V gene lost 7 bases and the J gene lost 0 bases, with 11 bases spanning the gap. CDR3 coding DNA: TGTGCCATCACGGGCGGGAAAAGCACAGATACGCAGTATTTT. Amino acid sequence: CAITGGKSTDTQYF.

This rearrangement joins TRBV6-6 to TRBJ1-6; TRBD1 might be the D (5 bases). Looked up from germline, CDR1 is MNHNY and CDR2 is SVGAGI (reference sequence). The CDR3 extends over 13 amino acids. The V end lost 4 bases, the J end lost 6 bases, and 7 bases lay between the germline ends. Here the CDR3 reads CASSFGANSPLHF. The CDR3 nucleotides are TGTGCCAGCAGTTTTGGGGCTAATTCACCCCTCCACTTT.

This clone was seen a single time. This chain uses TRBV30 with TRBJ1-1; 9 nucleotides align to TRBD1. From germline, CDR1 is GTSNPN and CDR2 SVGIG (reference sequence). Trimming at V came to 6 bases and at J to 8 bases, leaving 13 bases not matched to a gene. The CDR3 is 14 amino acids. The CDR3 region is CACPGQGNLLEAFF. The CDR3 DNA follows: TGTGCCTGTCCGGGACAGGGTAATCTCTTGGAAGCTTTCTTT. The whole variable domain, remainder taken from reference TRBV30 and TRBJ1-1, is SQTIHQWPATLVQPVGSPLSLECTVEGTSNPNLYWYRQAAGRGLQLLFYSVGIGQISSEVPQNLSASRPQDRQFILSSKKLLLSDSGFYLCACPGQGNLLEAFFGQGTRLTVV.

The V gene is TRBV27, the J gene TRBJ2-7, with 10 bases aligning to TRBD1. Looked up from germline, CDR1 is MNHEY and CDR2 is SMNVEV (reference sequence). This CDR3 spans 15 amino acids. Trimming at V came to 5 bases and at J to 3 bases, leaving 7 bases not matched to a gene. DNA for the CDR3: TGTGCCAGCAGTCTCGGGACAGGGGAAGGCTACGAGCAGTACTTC. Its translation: CASSLGTGEGYEQYF.

The chain's CDR3 is CASSFTGSEQYF. In DNA form, the CDR3 reads TGCGCCAGCAGCTTCACAGGGTCCGAGCAGTACTTC. This chain connects TRBV5-1 to TRBJ2-7, with D perhaps TRBD1 (6 bases). Germline V lookup: CDR1 SGHRS, CDR2 YFSETQ. CDR3 size: 12 residues. With 2 bases removed from V and 6 bases from J, the gap between germline ends came to 9 bases.